A selection of T cell receptor beta chains follows, all from one sample in a study of cytomegalovirus exposure and HLA in healthy donors. The assay was immunoSEQ multiplex PCR, and TCRdb's table has in-frame clones only and misses some. The table has 150,000 to 200,000 clones, approximately 70% seen once. Sequencing was carried out using PBMCs. These receptors all come from a woman in her twenties or thirties in good health and CMV-seronegative. The CDR3 runs from the conserved cysteine through the conserved F or W. The D gene is left open where the match is weak. A clone size is listed for some rows: how often the clone was seen (once, few, many), or a class if it is expanded.

clone size: -; D gene: TRBD2; CDR3 length: 16; J gene: TRBJ2-7; V gene: TRBV4-1; CDR3 protein: CASSQERTSGTYEQYF; CDR3 DNA: TGCGCCAGCAGCCAAGAACGGACTAGCGGGACCTACGAGCAGTACTTC
clone size: -; D gene: -; CDR3 length: 12; J gene: TRBJ2-5; V gene: TRBV6-1; CDR3 protein: CASSRVQETQYF; CDR3 DNA: TGTGCCAGCAGTCGTGTACAAGAGACCCAGTACTTC
clone size: -; D gene: TRBD2; CDR3 length: 17; J gene: TRBJ2-3; V gene: TRBV13; CDR3 protein: CASSYRTSGGLGDTQYF; CDR3 DNA: TGTGCCAGCAGCTATCGGACTAGCGGGGGACTGGGAGATACGCAGTATTTT
clone size: -; D gene: -; CDR3 length: 14; J gene: TRBJ1-3; V gene: TRBV4-1; CDR3 protein: CASSQERGGEPIYF; CDR3 DNA: TGCGCCAGCAGCCAAGAACGGGGCGGGGAGCCCATATATTTT
clone size: -; D gene: -; CDR3 length: 11; J gene: TRBJ1-1; V gene: TRBV27; CDR3 protein: CASTGNTEAFF; CDR3 DNA: TGTGCCAGCACAGGGAACACTGAAGCTTTCTTT
clone size: few; D gene: -; CDR3 length: 16; J gene: TRBJ1-2; V gene: TRBV6-1; CDR3 protein: CASSEGRLRIYYGYTF; CDR3 DNA: TGTGCCAGCAGTGAGGGGAGATTGAGGATATACTATGGCTACACCTTC
clone size: -; D gene: -; CDR3 length: 12; J gene: TRBJ2-5; V gene: TRBV5-1; CDR3 protein: CASSPNQETQYF; CDR3 DNA: TGCGCCAGCAGCCCTAATCAAGAGACCCAGTACTTC
clone size: -; D gene: -; CDR3 length: 15; J gene: TRBJ1-4; V gene: TRBV9; CDR3 protein: CASSPWSRENEKLFF; CDR3 DNA: TGTGCCAGCAGCCCTTGGAGCAGAGAAAATGAAAAACTGTTTTTT
clone size: -; D gene: -; CDR3 length: 13; J gene: TRBJ2-1; V gene: TRBV19; CDR3 protein: CASCNYTNNEQFF; CDR3 DNA: TGTGCCAGTTGCAATTATACAAACAATGAGCAGTTCTTC
clone size: -; D gene: -; CDR3 length: 14; J gene: TRBJ1-1; V gene: TRBV6-1; CDR3 protein: CASTEGQPNTEAFF; CDR3 DNA: TGTGCCAGCACTGAAGGACAGCCGAACACTGAAGCTTTCTTT
clone size: few; D gene: -; CDR3 length: 16; J gene: TRBJ2-7; V gene: TRBV5-1; CDR3 protein: CASRPLTGGWTYEQYF; CDR3 DNA: TGCGCCAGCAGACCCCTGACCGGGGGTTGGACCTACGAGCAGTACTTC
clone size: -; D gene: -; CDR3 length: 14; J gene: TRBJ2-1; V gene: TRBV6-1; CDR3 protein: CASRSPTGWNEQFF; CDR3 DNA: TGTGCCAGCAGATCCCCTACAGGGTGGAATGAGCAGTTCTTC
clone size: -; D gene: TRBD1; CDR3 length: 16; J gene: TRBJ2-7; V gene: TRBV7-9; CDR3 protein: CSCSSVLVTGDDEQYF; CDR3 DNA: TGTTCCTGCAGCTCGGTGCTGGTTACAGGGGATGACGAGCAGTACTTC
clone size: few; D gene: -; CDR3 length: 15; J gene: TRBJ1-3; V gene: TRBV4-3; CDR3 protein: CASSQEARLGNTIYF; CDR3 DNA: TGCGCCAGCAGCCAAGAAGCCAGACTTGGAAACACCATATATTTT
clone size: -; D gene: TRBD1; CDR3 length: 16; J gene: TRBJ1-2; V gene: TRBV25-1; CDR3 protein: CASSSGTGGDDYGYTF; CDR3 DNA: TGTGCCAGCAGTTCCGGGACAGGGGGCGATGACTATGGCTACACCTTC
clone size: -; D gene: -; CDR3 length: 18; J gene: TRBJ2-1; V gene: TRBV18; CDR3 protein: CASSPSKGDLLEYNEQFF; CDR3 DNA: TGTGCCAGCTCACCGTCCAAGGGGGACCTCCTTGAATACAATGAGCAGTTCTTC
clone size: -; D gene: -; CDR3 length: 14; J gene: TRBJ1-1; V gene: TRBV10-2; CDR3 protein: CASSFATGNTEAFF; CDR3 DNA: TGCGCCAGCAGCTTTGCTACTGGTAACACTGAAGCTTTCTTT